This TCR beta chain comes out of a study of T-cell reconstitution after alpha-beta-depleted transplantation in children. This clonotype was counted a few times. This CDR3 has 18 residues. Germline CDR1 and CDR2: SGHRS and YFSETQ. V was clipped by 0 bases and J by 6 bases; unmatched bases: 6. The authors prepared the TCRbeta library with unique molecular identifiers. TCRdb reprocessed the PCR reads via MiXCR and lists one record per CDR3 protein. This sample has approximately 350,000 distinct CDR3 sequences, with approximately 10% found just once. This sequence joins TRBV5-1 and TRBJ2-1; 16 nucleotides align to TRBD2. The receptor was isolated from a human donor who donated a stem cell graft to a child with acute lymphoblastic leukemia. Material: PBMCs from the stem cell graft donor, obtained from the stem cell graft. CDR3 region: CASSLEPGLAGGGNEQFF. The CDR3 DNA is TGCGCCAGCAGCTTGGAGCCGGGACTAGCGGGAGGGGGCAATGAGCAGTTCTTC. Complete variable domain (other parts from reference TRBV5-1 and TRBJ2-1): KAGVTQTPRYLIKTRGQQVTLSCSPISGHRSVSWYQQTPGQGLQFLFEYFSETQRNKGNFPGRFSGRQFSNSRSEMNVSTLELGDSALYLCASSLEPGLAGGGNEQFFGPGTRLTVL.